The source of this T cell receptor beta chain is a study of blood T cell repertoires in COVID-19. Study information: Some COVID-19 samples were acute and others convalescent; all came from the United States, Italy and Spain. T cells, B-cell-depleted T cells, or PBMCs supplied cDNA or gDNA.

This CDR3 is 15 amino acids long. Germline assignment: CDR1 LNHNV and CDR2 YYDKDF (reference sequence). V was cut by 3 bases and J by 4 bases, with 12 bases left in between. As processed by the authors: Nucleated cell counts were estimated from reference gene primer amplification. TCRdb's copy holds only in-frame clones and misses some; the assay was immunoSEQ multiplex PCR. D and trimming come from the DNA, and the V and J calls and clone size come from that table. The sample lists approximately 110,000 clones, 85% to 90% occurring once. The genes are TRBV15 and TRBJ2-2; possibly TRBD2 for D (7 bases). The clonotype was recovered from a human donor in a cohort sampled during active COVID-19. The specimen was peripheral blood. The CDR3 reads CATSSAGAGTGELFF. CDR3 coding DNA: TGTGCCACCAGCAGCGCGGGGGCGGGCACCGGGGAGCTGTTTTTT.